Following are 26 T cell receptor beta chains from one sample sequenced in a study of Ad26.COV2.S vaccination and SARS-CoV-2 variants. Described treatment: roughly 19 received Ad26.COV2.S at low or high dose, single or two shots; roughly five received placebo; per-sample allocation not given. Specimens were obtained on day 63 following the first vaccine or placebo injection. The data were produced by immunoSEQ multiplex PCR, yet TCRdb's version contains in-frame clones alone and is incomplete. This sample has about 410,000 clones, with approximately 91% found just once. The sequencing used peripheral blood, collected in a trial of Ad26.COV2.S vaccine versus placebo. Receptors were obtained from a person aged 18-65 years who received the Ad26.COV2.S COVID-19 vaccine or a placebo.

The chain links TRBV2 to TRBJ1-2; D is uncertain. This CDR3 contains 16 residues. In germline, CDR1 is SNHLY, CDR2 FYNNEI. V was shortened by 6 bases and J by 5 bases, with 22 bases between the two germline ends. The CDR3 DNA is TGTGCCAGCAGGGACCCGAGGAATTCTCCCGTTTATGGCTACACCTTC. This gives the protein CASRDPRNSPVYGYTF.

V gene TRBV27 combines with J gene TRBJ2-1, with a tentative D call TRBD1 (6 bases). The CDR3 has 14 amino acids. V lost 6 bases, J lost 6 bases, and 15 bases lay in between. Germline V gene sequence: CDR1 MNHEY, CDR2 SMNVEV (reference sequence). CDR3 sequence (DNA): TGTGCCAGCAGCCCGGACAGCCCATTCAATGAGCAGTTCTTC. Translation gives CASSPDSPFNEQFF.

The rearrangement links TRBV27 to TRBJ2-1, with 8 bases that match TRBD1. The CDR3 loop spans 15 amino acids. Germline-derived CDR1 and CDR2 are MNHEY and SMNVEV (reference sequence). Trimming at V came to 0 bases and at J to 7 bases, leaving 5 bases not matched to a gene. CDR3 loop: CASSLSNTGGNEQFF. The CDR3 region has the DNA TGTGCCAGCAGTTTATCAAATACAGGGGGAAATGAGCAGTTCTTC.

The J gene is TRBJ2-1, the V gene TRBV27; 13 nucleotides match TRBD2. Germline CDR1 and CDR2: MNHEY and SMNVEV (reference sequence). The V and J ends lost 2 bases and 7 bases, in that order; junction bases with no gene match: 14. The CDR3 runs 19 residues. CDR3 in amino acids: CASSLTGRPGLAGYNEQFF. CDR3 sequence (DNA): TGTGCCAGCAGTTTAACGGGGAGACCGGGACTAGCGGGGTATAATGAGCAGTTCTTC.

V and J are TRBV27 and TRBJ1-1, with D tentatively TRBD1 (6 bases). With 2 bases removed from V and 0 bases from J, the gap between germline ends came to 13 bases. The CDR3 covers 16 residues. CDR1 and CDR2 (germline): MNHEY, SMNVEV (reference sequence). CDR3 DNA: TGTGCCAGCAGTTTAAGATTTCAGGGGATGAACACTGAAGCTTTCTTT. Its translation is CASSLRFQGMNTEAFF.

The chain is built from TRBV27 and TRBJ1-6; D is ambiguous. Trimming removed 5 bases at V and 3 bases at J, with 11 bases between. The germline V gene encodes CDR1 MNHEY and CDR2 SMNVEV (reference sequence). The CDR3 totals 15 residues. This chain's CDR3 is CASSAGSHYNSPLHF. The CDR3 DNA reads TGTGCCAGCAGTGCGGGCAGCCACTATAATTCACCCCTCCACTTT.

The rearrangement joins TRBV5-4 to TRBJ2-2; the D gene is possibly TRBD1 (5 bases). Deletions cut 5 bases from V and 3 bases from J, with 14 bases between. The CDR3 is made up of 15 amino acids. The germline CDR1 and CDR2 sequences are SGHNT and YYREEE (reference sequence). The DNA of the CDR3 is TGTGCCAGCAGTATTGACAGCATCTACACCGGGGAGCTGTTTTTT. This sequence encodes CASSIDSIYTGELFF.

V and J are TRBV7-2 and TRBJ1-1, with D hard to call. The CDR3 spans 13 residues. With 3 bases removed from V and 7 bases from J, the gap between germline ends came to 12 bases. Germline CDR1 reads SGHTA; CDR2 reads FQGNSA. The CDR3 nucleotides read TGTGCCAGCAGCTTTTCTGGGTGGGGTGAAGCTTTCTTT. This translates into CASSFSGWGEAFF.

This rearrangement joins TRBV19 to TRBJ1-5; D perhaps matches TRBD1 (6 bases). Trimming pared 0 bases from V and 0 bases from J, leaving 18 bases between. Germline V gene lookup returns CDR1 LNHDA and CDR2 SQIVND (reference sequence). The CDR3 has 19 residues. The CDR3 spells CASSIDHTGLGDSNQPQHF. The CDR3 DNA sequence: TGTGCCAGTAGTATAGATCACACAGGGTTGGGAGATAGCAATCAGCCCCAGCATTTT.

The CDR3 protein is CASRSYLAGPNEKLFF. The DNA of the CDR3 is TGTGCCAGCAGATCCTATCTGGCAGGCCCAAATGAAAAACTGTTTTTT. The chain recombines TRBV27 with TRBJ1-4; D is uncertain. Germline loops: CDR1 MNHEY, CDR2 SMNVEV (reference sequence). This CDR3 has 16 amino acids. The ends were cut back, 6 bases at V and 5 bases at J, with 19 bases in the middle.

The chain is built from TRBV7-9 and TRBJ2-6, with no clear D. V was cut by 0 bases and J by 1 base, with 4 bases left in between. Germline values: CDR1 SEHNR, CDR2 FQNEAQ (reference sequence). The CDR3 totals 15 residues. Here the CDR3 DNA reads TGTGCCAGCAGCTTAGCCCTATCTGGGGCCAACGTCCTGACTTTC. Its translation: CASSLALSGANVLTF.

The chain carries TRBV29-1 and TRBJ2-1, with 8 bases that match TRBD2. Germline V lookup: CDR1 SQVTM, CDR2 ANQGSEA. The CDR3 loop spans 14 amino acids. V gave up 3 bases and J gave up 4 bases; unmatched junction bases: 5. Here the CDR3 DNA reads TGCAGCGTTGAGGAAGCGGGGGAATACAATGAGCAGTTCTTC. Its protein product is CSVEEAGEYNEQFF.

The chain couples TRBV29-1 to TRBJ2-1, with 7 bases aligning to TRBD1. This CDR3 region has 13 residues. Unmatched junction bases numbered 7, after V lost 6 bases and J lost 5 bases. CDR1 and CDR2 from the germline V gene are SQVTM and ANQGSEA. The CDR3, as DNA: TGCAGCGTAAGGACAGGTCCTGACAATGAGCAGTTCTTC. As protein: CSVRTGPDNEQFF.

The chain recombines TRBV11-3 with TRBJ2-7, with a tentative D call TRBD2 (6 bases). Between the trimmed V and J ends, which lost 5 bases and 5 bases, there was a span of 16 bases. This CDR3 comprises 14 residues. Germline-derived CDR1 and CDR2 are SGHNT and YENEEA. Here the CDR3 reads CASSRLGGSDEQYF. The CDR3 DNA sequence: TGTGCCAGCAGCCGACTGGGGGGAAGCGACGAGCAGTACTTC. Full variable domain (rest looked up from reference TRBV11-3 and TRBJ2-7): EAGVVQSPRYKIIEKKQPVAFWCNPISGHNTLYWYLQNLGQGPELLIRYENEEAVDDSQLPKDRFSAERLKGVDSTLKIQPAELGDSAVYLCASSRLGGSDEQYFGPGTRLTVT.

The gene calls are TRBV11-2 and TRBJ2-1; 10 bases are shared with TRBD1. V dropped 3 bases and J dropped 1; count of bases not matched to a gene: 0. Looked up from germline, CDR1 is SGHAT and CDR2 is FQNNGV. The CDR3 contains 15 residues. The CDR3 nucleotides are TGTGCCAGCAGCTTGGGACAGGGGTCCTACAATGAGCAGTTCTTC. This gives the protein CASSLGQGSYNEQFF.

The gene calls are TRBV6-5 and TRBJ1-1; D gene ambiguous. CDR1 and CDR2 from the germline V gene are MNHEY and SVGAGI. The CDR3 length is 13 residues. Trimming left V 5 bases short and J 8 bases short, with 15 bases between. The CDR3 coding sequence is TGTGCCAGCAGTCTCCCCTCGGCCGGGGAAGCTTTCTTT. Translating gives CASSLPSAGEAFF.

The rearrangement uses TRBV9 and TRBJ2-1; 7 nucleotides agree with TRBD2. The ends lost 1 base at V and 3 bases at J; junction bases unmatched: 4. Germline assignment: CDR1 SGDLS and CDR2 YYNGEE. The CDR3 contains 15 residues. The CDR3 coding sequence is TGTGCCAGCAGCGTATTCAGCGGGGTCTACAATGAGCAGTTCTTC. As protein: CASSVFSGVYNEQFF.

The rearrangement uses TRBV4-2 and TRBJ1-1, with no clear D. This CDR3 comprises 15 residues. V was clipped by 0 bases and J by 5 bases, with 13 bases between them. Germline values: CDR1 LGHNA, CDR2 YNFKEQ. The DNA of the CDR3 is TGTGCCAGCAGCCAAGACAAGGAGGAAGCGACTGAAGCTTTCTTT. It yields the protein CASSQDKEEATEAFF.

This clone was observed a handful of times. V gene TRBV2 combines with J gene TRBJ1-2; no firm D call. Looked up from germline, CDR1 is SNHLY and CDR2 is FYNNEI. V was cut by 11 bases and J by 7 bases, with 17 bases left in between. The CDR3 loop spans 12 amino acids. CDR3: CASLSWDGGYTF. In DNA form, the CDR3 reads TGTGCCTCATTGTCCTGGGATGGTGGCTACACCTTC. Variable domain in full (rest from reference TRBV2 and TRBJ1-2): EPEVTQTPSHQVTQMGQEVILRCVPISNHLYFYWYRQILGQKVEFLVSFYNNEISEKSEIFDDQFSVERPDGSNFTLKIRSTKLEDSAMYFCASLSWDGGYTFGSGTRLTVV.

This clone appeared once. The CDR3 region has the DNA TGTGCCAGCAGTCCGAACTCTGGAAACACCATATATTTT. Its translation is CASSPNSGNTIYF. The J gene is TRBJ1-3, the V gene TRBV11-2; D gene ambiguous. Trimming removed 6 bases from V and 0 bases from J, with 6 bases in between. The CDR3 loop spans 13 amino acids. CDR1 is SGHAT, CDR2 FQNNGV, per germline.

The chain employs TRBV27 and TRBJ1-2, with D possibly being TRBD1 (6 bases). V gave up 3 bases and J gave up 0 bases, with 8 bases separating them. This CDR3 has 14 residues. Germline V gene lookup returns CDR1 MNHEY and CDR2 SMNVEV (reference sequence). The CDR3: CASSFGGPNYGYTF. DNA for the CDR3: TGTGCCAGCAGTTTTGGGGGCCCTAACTATGGCTACACCTTC.

This chain connects TRBV19 to TRBJ1-5; perhaps TRBD1 as D (5 bases). Looked up from germline, CDR1 is LNHDA and CDR2 is SQIVND (reference sequence). V was shortened by 5 bases and J by 6 bases, with 17 bases between the two germline ends. CDR3 length: 15 amino acids. DNA of the CDR3: TGTGCCAGTAGTCCTCCCGGGGCGACGGGTCAGCCCCAGCATTTT. It specifies CASSPPGATGQPQHF.

The chain is built from TRBV4-3 and TRBJ1-1, with D perhaps matching TRBD1 (6 bases). The CDR3 loop spans 13 amino acids. The V gene's germline CDR1 is LGHNA and CDR2 YSLEER. V was trimmed by 4 bases and J by 4 bases, leaving 10 bases between them. CDR3 nucleotides: TGCGCCAGCAGCCGGGGGCTGGGCACTGAAGCTTTCTTT. It codes for CASSRGLGTEAFF.

V is TRBV6-6 and J is TRBJ1-2, with a weak D call TRBD1 (5 bases). Germline V lookup: CDR1 MNHNY, CDR2 SVGAGI (reference sequence). The V and J ends lost 6 bases and 8 bases respectively, with 13 bases between them. CDR3 length: 12 residues. CDR3 sequence reads: CASSVTVDGYTF. The DNA of the CDR3 is TGTGCCAGCAGCGTGACAGTCGACGGCTACACCTTC.

This clone was picked up a small number of times. The rearrangement links TRBV7-2 to TRBJ1-3; D remains ambiguous. CDR1 SGHTA and CDR2 FQGNSA come from the germline V gene. The CDR3 consists of 14 residues. V dropped 1 base and J dropped 0 bases, with 4 bases sitting between them. The CDR3 DNA follows: TGTGCCAGCAGCTTAGACAGCTCTGGAAACACCATATATTTT. Translating gives CASSLDSSGNTIYF.

V gene TRBV5-1 combines with J gene TRBJ2-5; 11 nucleotides line up with TRBD2. The V and J ends lost 5 bases and 1 base, in that order; junction bases with no gene match: 4. Germline-derived CDR1 and CDR2 are SGHRS and YFSETQ. The CDR3 covers 15 residues. The CDR3 DNA follows: TGCGCCAGCAGTATCCTAGCGGGGGGCCAAGAGACCCAGTACTTC. It translates to CASSILAGGQETQYF.